This TCR beta chain was found in a study of T cells after yellow fever vaccination. At the level of the study: In the case of low-cell-number fractions, SMART-Seq v4 Ultra Low Input was used for preparation.

Findings of the study overall: When the response was secondary, it was weaker but reached its peak faster, day 5 versus 15. Post-booster reappearance was seen for most primary-vaccination clones (roughly 96% CD4, 88% CD8).

At least ten counts were recorded for this clonotype. What it recognizes is unknown. The V end lost 1 base, the J end lost 9 bases, and 12 bases lay between the germline ends. This CDR3 is 12 amino acids long. CDR1 and CDR2 from the germline V gene are SQVTM and ANQGSEA. Template-switching 5'RACE yielded the TCR cDNA; a universal primer site and UMIs were added in the process. MiXCR, run by TCRdb on the 5' RACE reads, gives a single entry per CDR3 protein. The table shows around 340,000 distinct CDR3 sequences, with approximately 9% occurring only once. The material was PBMCs, obtained on the day of the first yellow fever vaccination. This clonotype was obtained from a man aged 18 to 29 who received the YFV17D yellow fever vaccine. The chain recombines TRBV29-1 with TRBJ1-1, with D unresolved. CDR3 sequence: CSVEAGSEKAFF. CDR3 DNA sequence: TGCAGCGTTGAAGCGGGGTCAGAGAAAGCTTTCTTT.